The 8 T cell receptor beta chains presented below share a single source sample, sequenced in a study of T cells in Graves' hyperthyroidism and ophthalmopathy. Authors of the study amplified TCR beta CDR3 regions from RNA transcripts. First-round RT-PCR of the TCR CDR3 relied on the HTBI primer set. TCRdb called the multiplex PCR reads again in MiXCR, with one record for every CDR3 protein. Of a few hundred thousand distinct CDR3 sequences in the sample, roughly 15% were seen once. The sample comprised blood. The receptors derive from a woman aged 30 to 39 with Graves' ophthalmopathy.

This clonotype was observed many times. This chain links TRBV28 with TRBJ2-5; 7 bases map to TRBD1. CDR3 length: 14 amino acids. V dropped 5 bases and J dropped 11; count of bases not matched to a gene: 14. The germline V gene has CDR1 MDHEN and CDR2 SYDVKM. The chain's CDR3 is CASSLRTRDSFQYF. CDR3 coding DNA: TGTGCCAGCAGTCTACGAACCCGGGACAGTTTTCAGTACTTC.

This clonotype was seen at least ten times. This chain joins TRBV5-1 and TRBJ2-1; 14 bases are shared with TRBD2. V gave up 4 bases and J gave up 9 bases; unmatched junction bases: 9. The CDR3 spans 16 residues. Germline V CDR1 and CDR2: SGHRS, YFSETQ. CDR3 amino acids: CASSAPGTSGGGEQFF. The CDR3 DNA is TGCGCCAGCAGCGCTCCCGGGACTAGCGGGGGTGGTGAGCAGTTCTTC.

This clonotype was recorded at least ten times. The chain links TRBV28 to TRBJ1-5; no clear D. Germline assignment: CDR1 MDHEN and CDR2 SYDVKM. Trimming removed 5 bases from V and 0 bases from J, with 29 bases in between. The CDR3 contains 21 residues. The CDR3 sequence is CASSRRVPPPRSLYSNQPQHF. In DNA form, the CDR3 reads TGTGCCAGCAGTAGACGGGTCCCCCCCCCCCGCAGCCTTTATAGCAATCAGCCCCAGCATTTT.

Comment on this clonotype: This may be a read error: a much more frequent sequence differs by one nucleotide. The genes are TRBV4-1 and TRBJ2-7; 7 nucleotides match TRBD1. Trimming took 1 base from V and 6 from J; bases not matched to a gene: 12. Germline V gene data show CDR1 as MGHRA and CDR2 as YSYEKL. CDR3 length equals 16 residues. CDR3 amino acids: CASSQVIDRVDGEQYF. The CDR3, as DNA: TGCGCCAGCAGCCAAGTAATCGACAGGGTGGATGGCGAGCAGTACTTC.

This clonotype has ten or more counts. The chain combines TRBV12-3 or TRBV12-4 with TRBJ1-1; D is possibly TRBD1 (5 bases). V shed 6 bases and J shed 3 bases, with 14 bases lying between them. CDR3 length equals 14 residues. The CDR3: CASRRDGGYTEAFF. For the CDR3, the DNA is TGTGCCAGCAGGAGGGACGGCGGGTACACTGAAGCTTTCTTT.

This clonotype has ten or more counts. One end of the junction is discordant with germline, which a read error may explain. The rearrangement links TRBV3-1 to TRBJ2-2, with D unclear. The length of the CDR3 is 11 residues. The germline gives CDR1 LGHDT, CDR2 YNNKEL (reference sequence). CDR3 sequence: CASTQTGELFF. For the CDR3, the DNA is TGTGCCAGCACCCAAACCGGGGAGCTGTTTTTT.

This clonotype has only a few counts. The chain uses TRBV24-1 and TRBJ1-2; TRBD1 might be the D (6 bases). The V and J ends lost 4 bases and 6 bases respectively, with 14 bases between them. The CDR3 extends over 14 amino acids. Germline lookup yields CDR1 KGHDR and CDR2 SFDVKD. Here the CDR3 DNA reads TGTGCCACCAGTGAGACCCGACAGGCACATGGCTACACCTTC. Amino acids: CATSETRQAHGYTF.

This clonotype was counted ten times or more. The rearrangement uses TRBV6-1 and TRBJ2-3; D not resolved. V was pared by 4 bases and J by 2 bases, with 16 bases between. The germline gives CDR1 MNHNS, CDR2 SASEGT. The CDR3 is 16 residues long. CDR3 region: CASSALSPTATDTQYF. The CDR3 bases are TGTGCCAGCAGTGCCCTATCCCCGACGGCCACAGATACGCAGTATTTT.